Described below is a single TCR beta chain sequence and its context. Source study methods: How many nucleated cells were present was estimated from reference gene primer amplification. Using immunoSEQ multiplex PCR, the repertoire was profiled, and TCRdb retains in-frame clones only, with some absent. The D gene and trimming were derived from the DNA, and the V and J assignments and clone size from that table. The sample shows around 240,000 clones, around 85% of them seen only once. The germline gives CDR1 MDHEN, CDR2 SYDVKM. Trimming at V came to 6 bases and at J to 4 bases, leaving 9 bases not matched to a gene. CDR3 size: 15 residues. The data stem from a study of blood T cell repertoires in COVID-19.

The source of this sequence is a woman aged 50 to 60 who had recovered from COVID-19. The sequenced material came from PBMCs or T cells enriched from blood (not recorded which). The chain links TRBV28 to TRBJ2-1, with TRBD1 matching 7 bases. CDR3 coding DNA: TGTGCCAGCAGGGGCTCCGGGACAGTTTACAATGAGCAGTTCTTC. Encoded protein: CASRGSGTVYNEQFF.